Following are 13 T cell receptor beta chains from one sample sequenced in a study of cytomegalovirus exposure and HLA in healthy donors. PCR primers comprised 60 Vbeta and 13 Jbeta primers. The data were produced by immunoSEQ multiplex PCR, yet TCRdb's version contains in-frame clones alone and is incomplete. The table shows around 150,000 clones, with about four fifths occurring only once. The sequencing sample was made of PBMCs. The receptors come from a human donor in good health.

The chain uses TRBV6-5 and TRBJ2-3; 8 bases match TRBD2. CDR1 and CDR2 from the germline V gene are MNHEY and SVGAGI. The CDR3 runs to 15 residues. The J segment lost 4 bases and the V segment lost 4 bases, leaving 7 bases of the junction unmatched. The CDR3 sequence: CASSSVGLAPDTQYF. For the CDR3, the DNA is TGTGCCAGCAGTTCTGTTGGACTAGCACCAGATACGCAGTATTTT.

This clone was detected a few times. The chain carries TRBV6-5 and TRBJ1-2; 9 bases fit TRBD1. Germline V gene data show CDR1 as MNHEY and CDR2 as SVGAGI. The V segment lost 5 bases and the J segment 6 bases; nucleotides outside the gene matches: 10. The CDR3 has 15 amino acids. The CDR3 sequence is CASSTNSGTGHGYTF. CDR3 bases: TGTGCCAGCAGTACGAATTCCGGGACAGGGCATGGCTACACCTTC.

J is TRBJ2-4 and V is TRBV2; 9 bases line up with TRBD2. This CDR3 contains 16 residues. The V gene's germline CDR1 is SNHLY and CDR2 FYNNEI. J gave up 7 bases and V 2 bases, and 9 bases lay outside the gene matches. CDR3: CASSELAGGMRNIQYF. CDR3 coding DNA: TGTGCCAGCAGTGAATTGGCGGGAGGGATGAGGAACATTCAGTACTTC. Full variable domain (outside the CDR3, taken from reference TRBV2 and TRBJ2-4): EPEVTQTPSHQVTQMGQEVILRCVPISNHLYFYWYRQILGQKVEFLVSFYNNEISEKSEIFDDQFSVERPDGSNFTLKIRSTKLEDSAMYFCASSELAGGMRNIQYFGAGTRLSVL.

The chain couples TRBV5-1 to TRBJ2-6, with unresolved D. With 0 bases removed from V and 1 base from J, the gap between germline ends came to 5 bases. Germline V CDR1 and CDR2: SGHRS, YFSETQ. The CDR3 consists of 15 residues. The CDR3 spells CASSLETSGANVLTF. CDR3 sequence (DNA): TGCGCCAGCAGCTTGGAGACTTCTGGGGCCAACGTCCTGACTTTC.

The rearrangement joins TRBV11-3 to TRBJ1-5; the D gene is possibly TRBD1 (5 bases). Germline V CDR1 and CDR2: SGHNT, YENEEA. The CDR3 loop spans 19 amino acids. V lost 3 bases, J lost 5 bases, and 26 bases lay in between. The CDR3 here is CASSFVAGAGKSGDQPQHF. For the CDR3, the DNA is TGTGCCAGCAGCTTCGTGGCCGGAGCAGGGAAGAGCGGGGATCAGCCCCAGCATTTT.

The rearrangement links TRBV6-1 to TRBJ1-2, with a possible D match to TRBD1 (5 bases). This CDR3 region has 11 residues. The V end was cut by 6 bases, the J end by 7 bases, with 9 bases between. Germline CDR1 MNHNS, CDR2 SASEGT. The CDR3 coding sequence is TGTGCCAGCAGCCCAGGGTTTGGCTACACCTTC. Amino acids: CASSPGFGYTF.

The chain recombines TRBV5-5 with TRBJ2-3, with a possible D match to TRBD2 (6 bases). This CDR3 region has 16 residues. V shed 4 bases and J shed 9 bases, with 24 bases lying between them. Per the germline V gene, CDR1 is SGHKS and CDR2 is YYEKEE (reference sequence). The CDR3 DNA sequence: TGTGCCAGCAGCCTTAGCGGAGCGGGCCCGACGGGAACGCAGTATTTT. Translation gives CASSLSGAGPTGTQYF.

The chain couples TRBV9 to TRBJ1-5; D is undetermined. CDR1 is SGDLS and CDR2 is YYNGEE in the germline V gene. CDR3 length equals 14 residues. V shed 4 bases and J shed 6 bases, with 14 bases lying between them. CDR3 in DNA: TGTGCCAGCAGCCCCGACACTTTCGGTCAGCCCCAGCATTTT. This codes for CASSPDTFGQPQHF.

The chain recombines TRBV2 with TRBJ1-2, with D uncertain. Germline V gene data show CDR1 as SNHLY and CDR2 as FYNNEI. V lost 4 bases to trimming and J lost 1 base, with 10 bases between them. This CDR3 spans 14 amino acids. The CDR3 DNA follows: TGTGCCAGCAGTGTTAACAGAGTTAACTATGGCTACACCTTC. This sequence encodes CASSVNRVNYGYTF.

The J gene is TRBJ1-4, the V gene TRBV5-8, with unresolved D. The CDR3 is 15 amino acids. V was cut by 4 bases and J by 7 bases, with 17 bases left in between. CDR1 and CDR2 from the germline V gene are SGHTS and YDEGEE. This chain's CDR3 is CASSPRDGSGEKLFF. The CDR3 DNA sequence: TGTGCCAGCAGCCCCCGAGATGGTTCTGGTGAAAAACTGTTTTTT. Combining the CDR3 with reference TRBV5-8 and TRBJ1-4 gives the whole variable domain EAGVTQSPTHLIKTRGQQATLRCSPISGHTSVYWYQQALGLGLQFLLWYDEGEERNRGNFPPRFSGRQFPNYSSELNVNALELEDSALYLCASSPRDGSGEKLFFGSGTQLSVL.

J is TRBJ1-2 and V is TRBV5-6; D may be TRBD1 (5 bases). Per the germline V gene, CDR1 is SGHDT and CDR2 is YYEEEE. The CDR3 totals 14 residues. With 0 bases removed from V and 4 bases from J, the gap between germline ends came to 10 bases. The CDR3 is CASSLVAGLYGYTF. The CDR3 DNA sequence: TGTGCCAGCAGCTTGGTCGCAGGGCTCTATGGCTACACCTTC.

This clone was seen a single time. The chain joins TRBV30 to TRBJ1-5; D unclear. Germline CDR1 and CDR2: GTSNPN and SVGIG (reference sequence). V lost 2 bases to trimming and J lost 8 bases, with 10 bases between them. The CDR3 totals 12 residues. The CDR3 DNA is TGTGCCTGGAGTCCCGGCGGGGAGCCCCAGCATTTT. Translating gives CAWSPGGEPQHF.

Turning to this clone: The junction differs from germline at one of its ends, possibly a read error. CDR3 residues: CAYYRGGYPF. For the CDR3, the DNA is TGTGCCTATTACAGGGGCGGCTACCCCTTC. The chain uses TRBV30 and TRBJ1-2, with TRBD1 identical over 7 bases. The CDR3 extends over 10 amino acids. Germline CDR1 and CDR2: GTSNPN and SVGIG (reference sequence).